This T cell receptor beta chain was found in a study of vaccination effects on CD4 cells after COVID-19. Antigen-specific CD4+ T cell clonotypes were called by their expansion after viral peptide-pool culture in ViraFEST. Once cultured for 10 days, the cells underwent separation to obtain CD4+ T cells. Nucleocapsid antibody tests were negative, and the vaccine recipients had no prior SARS-CoV-2 infection. Cultures of over 1.5 million PBMC per well contained 10 IU/ml IL-2 plus 10 ug/ml peptides. Concerning this clone: Antigen specificity is unknown.

Using immunoSEQ multiplex PCR, the repertoire was profiled, and TCRdb retains in-frame clones only, with some absent. This sample carries 20,000 to 25,000 clones, around 72% of them seen once, and the ten largest clones take roughly a fifth. The receptor was derived from a human donor who received a COVID-19 vaccine. The sample was CD4+ T cells from PBMCs cultured with HCoV-NL63 spike peptides, taken before COVID-19 vaccination.

As DNA, the CDR3 is TGCGCCAGCAGACGGAACACACGACTTACCGCAACTAATGAAAAACTGTTTTTT. This sequence encodes CASRRNTRLTATNEKLFF. The chain couples TRBV5-1 to TRBJ1-4; D unclear. This CDR3 is built from 18 residues. The V end lost 5 bases, the J end lost 0 bases, and 20 bases lay between the germline ends. Looked up from germline, CDR1 is SGHRS and CDR2 is YFSETQ.